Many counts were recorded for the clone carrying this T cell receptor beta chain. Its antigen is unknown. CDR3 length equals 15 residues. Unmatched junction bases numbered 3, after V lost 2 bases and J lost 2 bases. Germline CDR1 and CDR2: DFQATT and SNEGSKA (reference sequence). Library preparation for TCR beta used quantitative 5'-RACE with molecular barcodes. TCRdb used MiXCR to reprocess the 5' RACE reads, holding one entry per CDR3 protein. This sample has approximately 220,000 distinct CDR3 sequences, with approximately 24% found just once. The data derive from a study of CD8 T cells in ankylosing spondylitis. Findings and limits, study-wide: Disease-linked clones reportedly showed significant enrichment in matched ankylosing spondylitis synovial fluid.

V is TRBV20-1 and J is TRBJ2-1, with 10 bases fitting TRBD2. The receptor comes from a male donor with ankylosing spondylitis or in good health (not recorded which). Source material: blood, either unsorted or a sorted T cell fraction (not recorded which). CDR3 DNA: TGCAGTGCTAGATTTAGCGGGAGGCCCTACAATGAGCAGTTCTTC. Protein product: CSARFSGRPYNEQFF.